The 30 T cell receptor beta chains reported below all come from one sample, sequenced in a study of T-cell memory formation after mild COVID-19. TCRdb itself ran the 5' RACE reads through MiXCR, one entry per CDR3 protein. The sample has approximately 210,000 distinct CDR3 sequences, around 16% seen once; the top ten hold about 2.4%. Sequenced: PBMCs or a T cell subset sorted from them (not recorded which). The origin of the receptors is an adult woman who had mild COVID-19 (a few samples of this study predate the infection). Cell type and time point are not known.

The chain combines TRBV7-9 with TRBJ2-7; unclear D gene. V gave up 3 bases and J gave up 1 base, with 7 bases separating them. The CDR3 consists of 13 residues. CDR1 and CDR2 (germline): SEHNR, FQNEAQ (reference sequence). The CDR3 loop reads CASSFTQSYEQYF. CDR3 nucleotide sequence: TGTGCCAGCAGCTTTACACAGTCCTACGAGCAGTACTTC.

This clonotype appeared a few times. The gene calls are TRBV25-1 and TRBJ1-1, with D unresolved. Germline CDR1 and CDR2: MGHDK and SYGVNS. CDR3 length: 11 amino acids. V was cut by 4 bases and J by 4 bases, with 4 bases left in between. CDR3 in amino acids: CASSAGTEAFF. CDR3 coding DNA: TGTGCCAGCAGTGCGGGCACTGAAGCTTTCTTT.

The chain links TRBV9 to TRBJ2-6, with D possibly called TRBD1 or TRBD2 (5 bases each). Per the germline V gene, CDR1 is SGDLS and CDR2 is YYNGEE. The CDR3 contains 16 residues. V gave up 0 bases and J gave up 4 bases, with 11 bases separating them. The CDR3 coding sequence is TGTGCCAGCAGCGTAGCTTGGGGGACCGGGGCCAACGTCCTGACTTTC. This sequence encodes CASSVAWGTGANVLTF.

This clonotype was counted at least ten times. The chain employs TRBV7-2 and TRBJ2-1, with D hard to call. Germline CDR1 and CDR2: SGHTA and FQGNSA. The CDR3 has 14 amino acids. Trimming shortened V by 0 bases and J by 6 bases, and 9 bases separated the two germline ends. The CDR3: CASSLALTTNEQFF. The CDR3, as DNA: TGTGCCAGCAGCTTAGCGTTAACTACCAATGAGCAGTTCTTC.

The chain recombines TRBV6-6 with TRBJ2-2; 7 bases map to TRBD2. The CDR3 consists of 12 residues. CDR1 is MNHNY and CDR2 is SVGAGI in the germline V gene (reference sequence). The trim removed 7 bases at V and 6 bases at J, leaving 2 bases unmatched. The CDR3 region has the DNA TGTGCCAGCAAGGGAGGGCCCGGGGAGCTGTTTTTT. Its translation is CASKGGPGELFF.

This clonotype was detected only a few times. The chain employs TRBV5-1 and TRBJ2-6; 9 bases fit TRBD2. The germline V gene encodes CDR1 SGHRS and CDR2 YFSETQ. CDR3 length: 20 residues. V shed 4 bases and J 0 bases; nucleotides not matched to a gene: 14. The CDR3 reads CASSNPVPSGNRSGANVLTF. The DNA for the CDR3 is TGCGCCAGCAGCAACCCAGTTCCTAGCGGGAACCGCTCTGGGGCCAACGTCCTGACTTTC.

Worth noting for this clonotype: At one end, the junction sequence differs from germline, possibly due to a read error. The chain uses TRBV12-3 or TRBV12-4 and TRBJ2-7, with a tentative D call TRBD2 (5 bases). The CDR3 runs 14 residues. CDR3 in DNA: TGTGCCACCAGTGGAGGCGGCAGTAAGGGCGAGCAGTACTTC. Its protein product is CATSGGGSKGEQYF.

The chain links TRBV2 to TRBJ1-1; 9 bases map to TRBD1. V was clipped by 8 bases and J by 3 bases; unmatched bases: 4. The CDR3 extends over 13 amino acids. Germline lookup yields CDR1 SNHLY and CDR2 FYNNEI. In nucleotides, the CDR3 is TGTGCCAGCGGATGGACAGGGGACACTGAAGCTTTCTTT. This codes for CASGWTGDTEAFF.

The DNA of the CDR3 is TGTGCCACCAGTGATTCGGGGGGGGATGAAGAGCAGTTCTTC. As protein: CATSDSGGDEEQFF. The chain combines TRBV24-1 with TRBJ2-1, with 8 bases identical to TRBD2. V trimming: 2 bases; J trimming: 10 bases; junction bases outside the gene matches: 6. The CDR3 has 14 amino acids. Germline assignment: CDR1 KGHDR and CDR2 SFDVKD.

This clonotype has just a few counts. The J gene is TRBJ2-2, the V gene TRBV2; D not certain. This CDR3 region has 15 residues. Trimming took 5 bases from V and 5 from J, leaving 15 bases between them. Germline CDR1 and CDR2: SNHLY and FYNNEI. As DNA, the CDR3 is TGTGCCAGCAGTTCCGCGAGAACGGTAACCGGGGAGCTGTTTTTT. Protein product: CASSSARTVTGELFF.

This clonotype appeared a few times. J is TRBJ2-5 and V is TRBV5-5, with D possibly being TRBD2 (6 bases). Germline V CDR1 and CDR2: SGHKS, YYEKEE (reference sequence). The CDR3 runs 15 residues. V was cut by 2 bases and J by 5 bases, with 16 bases left in between. The CDR3: CASSFGTVGRETQYF. In DNA form, the CDR3 reads TGTGCCAGCAGCTTCGGAACAGTTGGGAGGGAGACCCAGTACTTC.

The V call is TRBV3-1, the J call TRBJ2-2; the D gene is possibly TRBD2 (5 bases). The V gene's germline CDR1 is LGHDT and CDR2 YNNKEL (reference sequence). The CDR3 spans 16 residues. Trimming stripped 1 base from V and 4 bases from J, with 13 bases between. CDR3 region: CASSQVTLRGTGELFF. The CDR3 DNA sequence: TGTGCCAGCAGCCAAGTAACACTACGGGGCACCGGGGAGCTGTTTTTT.

The chain joins TRBV5-5 to TRBJ2-6; maybe TRBD1 (6 bases). V lost 0 bases, J lost 1 base, and 11 bases lay in between. The CDR3 length is 17 residues. Germline CDR1 is SGHKS and CDR2 is YYEKEE (reference sequence). The CDR3 DNA reads TGTGCCAGCAGCTTGGCTCCAGGGGCTTCTGGGGCCAACGTCCTGACTTTC. Amino acid sequence: CASSLAPGASGANVLTF.

This clonotype is a singleton in its sample. The chain couples TRBV11-2 to TRBJ2-1; D perhaps matches TRBD1 (6 bases). This CDR3 is 17 amino acids long. V lost 5 bases to trimming and J lost 0 bases, with 17 bases between them. CDR1 is SGHAT and CDR2 is FQNNGV in the germline V gene. The CDR3 sequence: CASSPRDKHFSYNEQFF. CDR3 sequence (DNA): TGTGCCAGCAGCCCCCGGGACAAACACTTCTCCTACAATGAGCAGTTCTTC.

Only a few counts were recorded for this clonotype. The rearrangement joins TRBV7-9 to TRBJ2-1, with unresolved D. The CDR3 is 15 amino acids. The ends were cut back, 3 bases at V and 9 bases at J, with 18 bases in the middle. Germline loops: CDR1 SEHNR, CDR2 FQNEAQ (reference sequence). CDR3 nucleotides: TGTGCCAGCAGCTTGCCCGGCCGCGCCGGTGGTGAGCAGTTCTTC. Its translation: CASSLPGRAGGEQFF.

This clonotype was counted only a few times. The chain uses TRBV4-2 and TRBJ2-1; tentatively, D is TRBD2 (6 bases). Looked up from germline, CDR1 is LGHNA and CDR2 is YNFKEQ. The CDR3 sequence is 18 residues long. V dropped 1 base and J dropped 0 bases, with 16 bases sitting between them. This CDR3 reads CASSQVVGGLGSYNEQFF. The CDR3 DNA follows: TGTGCCAGCAGCCAAGTAGTGGGAGGCCTCGGCTCCTACAATGAGCAGTTCTTC.

In its sample, this clonotype was seen once. A much larger clone differs from this one at a single base, so this may be a read error. The V and J genes are TRBV5-1 and TRBJ1-5, with D perhaps TRBD1 (5 bases). The CDR3 runs 15 residues. Germline-derived CDR1 and CDR2 are SGHRS and YFSETQ. CDR3 DNA: TGCGCCAGCAGCTTGGGTCGGGGGAGCAATCATCCCCAGCATTTT. Its translation: CASSLGRGSNHPQHF.

This clonotype was seen a handful of times. J is TRBJ2-1 and V is TRBV7-2, with 11 bases identical to TRBD2. The CDR3 sequence is 17 residues long. The V gene end was trimmed by 5 bases and the J gene end by 2 bases; junction bases not matched to a gene: 8. Germline V gives CDR1 SGHTA, CDR2 FQGNSA. The CDR3 reads CASSPGTSGTAYNEQFF. As DNA, the CDR3 is TGTGCCAGCAGCCCCGGGACTAGCGGAACCGCCTACAATGAGCAGTTCTTC.

The chain recombines TRBV3-1 with TRBJ1-2; 8 bases match TRBD1. Germline CDR1 reads LGHDT; CDR2 reads YNNKEL (reference sequence). CDR3 length: 16 amino acids. J gave up 4 bases and V 1 base, and 8 bases lay outside the gene matches. Written as DNA, the CDR3 is TGTGCCAGCAGCCAAGCAAGCGGACAGGGCCGCTATGGCTACACCTTC. Its protein is CASSQASGQGRYGYTF. Filled out from reference TRBV3-1 and TRBJ1-2, the complete variable domain reads DTAVSQTPKYLVTQMGNDKSIKCEQNLGHDTMYWYKQDSKKFLKIMFSYNNKELIINETVPNRFSPKSPDKAHLNLHINSLELGDSAVYFCASSQASGQGRYGYTFGSGTRLTVV.

The chain is built from TRBV10-3 and TRBJ2-3, with D uncertain. Germline lookup yields CDR1 ENHRY and CDR2 SYGVKD. This CDR3 has 12 amino acids. The V end was cut by 5 bases, the J end by 4 bases, with 7 bases between. The CDR3 DNA sequence: TGTGCCATCAGTTCGCGATCAGATACGCAGTATTTT. Protein sequence: CAISSRSDTQYF.

This sequence joins TRBV18 and TRBJ1-1; weak D call: TRBD1 (6 bases). There are 16 residues in the CDR3. Germline CDR1 reads KGHSH; CDR2 reads LQKENI. With 4 bases removed from V and 4 bases from J, the gap between germline ends came to 19 bases. DNA for the CDR3: TGTGCCAGCTCACAAAATGGAGGGGGGGTTGGCACTGAAGCTTTCTTT. Translating it yields CASSQNGGGVGTEAFF.

This clonotype was seen only a few times. The chain is built from TRBV7-3 and TRBJ2-2, with a possible D match to TRBD2 (6 bases). Trimming removed 0 bases at V and 8 bases at J, with 13 bases between. From germline, CDR1 is SGHTA and CDR2 FQGTGA. This CDR3 has 15 residues. The CDR3 here is CASSLTGGSAGELFF. The DNA for the CDR3 is TGTGCCAGCAGCTTAACTGGGGGGTCGGCGGGGGAGCTGTTTTTT.

The CDR3 DNA sequence: TGTGCCAGCAGCCCCCGGCGAGGGGAGACCCAGTACTTC. Its protein product is CASSPRRGETQYF. The chain uses TRBV7-3 and TRBJ2-5; possible D gene TRBD2, 5 bases. The CDR3 has 13 amino acids. CDR1 and CDR2 from the germline V gene are SGHTA and FQGTGA. Trimming took off 5 bases at V and 5 bases at J, with 12 bases between the two ends.

This chain joins TRBV5-6 and TRBJ2-7, with TRBD2 identical over 12 bases. Germline trimming cut 6 bases from V and 9 bases from J; bases unmatched to any gene: 10. Germline V CDR1 and CDR2: SGHDT, YYEEEE. This CDR3 comprises 14 residues. Here the CDR3 reads CASISLAGGPLQYF. The CDR3 region has the DNA TGTGCCAGCATCAGCCTAGCGGGAGGGCCCTTGCAGTACTTC.

This clonotype was seen more than once but under ten times. This chain connects TRBV10-3 to TRBJ1-6; no clear D gene. V was clipped by 7 bases and J by 4 bases, with 8 bases between them. The germline V gene has CDR1 ENHRY and CDR2 SYGVKD. This CDR3 has 13 amino acids. The CDR3 bases are TGTGCCATCAATTCAGGTTATAATTCACCCCTCCACTTT. Translated, it gives CAINSGYNSPLHF.

The sample holds a few counts of this clonotype. The V gene is TRBV5-1, the J gene TRBJ2-7; TRBD1 matches 10 bases. The CDR3 spans 15 residues. Germline CDR1 reads SGHRS; CDR2 reads YFSETQ. V shed 2 bases and J 3 bases; nucleotides not matched to a gene: 5. The CDR3 nucleotides are TGCGCCAGCAGCTTTAACTGGGACAGGGGCTACGAGCAGTACTTC. Its translation is CASSFNWDRGYEQYF. The full variable domain, in which reference TRBV5-1 and TRBJ2-7 provide the parts outside the CDR3, is KAGVTQTPRYLIKTRGQQVTLSCSPISGHRSVSWYQQTPGQGLQFLFEYFSETQRNKGNFPGRFSGRQFSNSRSEMNVSTLELGDSALYLCASSFNWDRGYEQYFGPGTRLTVT.

This chain connects TRBV5-1 to TRBJ2-1, with 9 bases matching TRBD2. Trimming cost V 4 bases and J 0 bases; bases outside gene matches: 8. The CDR3 runs to 17 residues. Germline-derived CDR1 and CDR2 are SGHRS and YFSETQ. The CDR3 here is CASSLGGGALSYNEQFF. The CDR3 nucleotides read TGCGCCAGCAGCCTTGGCGGGGGGGCCCTCTCCTACAATGAGCAGTTCTTC. The variable domain in full, completed from reference TRBV5-1 and TRBJ2-1, reads KAGVTQTPRYLIKTRGQQVTLSCSPISGHRSVSWYQQTPGQGLQFLFEYFSETQRNKGNFPGRFSGRQFSNSRSEMNVSTLELGDSALYLCASSLGGGALSYNEQFFGPGTRLTVL.

The genes are TRBV11-2 and TRBJ1-4; TRBD1 agrees at 8 bases. V shed 0 bases and J 7 bases; nucleotides not matched to a gene: 4. Germline values: CDR1 SGHAT, CDR2 FQNNGV. This CDR3 has 15 amino acids. Here the CDR3 DNA reads TGTGCCAGCAGCTTAGACAGGGGGCGTATTGAAAAACTGTTTTTT. Translating it yields CASSLDRGRIEKLFF.

This clonotype appeared a few times. The genes are TRBV5-1 and TRBJ1-6, with D possibly being TRBD1 (6 bases). CDR3 length equals 17 residues. Between the trimmed V and J ends, which lost 4 bases and 6 bases, there was a span of 20 bases. Germline V CDR1 and CDR2: SGHRS, YFSETQ. Written as DNA, the CDR3 is TGCGCCAGCAGCCCCAGGCGAGCGGACAGCGCTAATTCACCCCTCCACTTT. Protein sequence: CASSPRRADSANSPLHF.

This clonotype has only a few counts. The chain joins TRBV2 to TRBJ2-2; D might be TRBD2 (6 bases). V lost 8 bases to trimming and J lost 2 bases, with 15 bases between them. CDR3 size: 15 residues. Germline V gives CDR1 SNHLY, CDR2 FYNNEI. CDR3 amino acids: CASRSGTFNTGELFF. As DNA, the CDR3 is TGTGCCAGCCGGTCGGGGACTTTCAACACCGGGGAGCTGTTTTTT.